The present T cell receptor (beta chain) was sequenced within a study of T cells in tuberculosis. Across the whole study: Sequenced TCRs come from CD1B-GMM tetramer-binding T cells. Samples predate treatment or fall within its first 7 days.

Some clones are missing from TCRdb's copy, which holds only in-frame ones; the method was immunoSEQ multiplex PCR. Here the sample spans tens of thousands of clones, about 91% being singletons. As for this clone: Antigen unknown.

Time point specified: new active TB diagnosis, blood taken before or within 7 days of starting treatment. Each patient had positive sputum smear microscopy and/or positive culture. General study points: Active tuberculosis patients had shorter CDR3-alpha; the beta difference was nonsignificant.

Trimming shortened V by 3 bases and J by 9 bases, and 12 bases separated the two germline ends. The CDR3 has 12 residues. The germline V gene encodes CDR1 SQVTM and CDR2 ANQGSEA. The specimen was PBMCs, collected at tuberculosis diagnosis. This receptor was taken from an adult with tuberculosis. The V gene is TRBV29-1, the J gene TRBJ2-1; D may be TRBD2 (6 bases). The CDR3 nucleotides are TGCAGCGTTGACTCTAGCGCAGGTGAGCAGTTCTTC. Translated: CSVDSSAGEQFF.